A single sample is the source of the 4 T cell receptor beta chains below, sequenced in a study of human T cells and chemical hapten exposure. Specified time point: patch test 2, 6 weeks after DPC sensitization. Treatment indicated: therapeutic diphenylcyclopropenone sensitization with weekly scalp DPC. TCRdb re-analysed the RACE reads in MiXCR, keeping a single row per CDR3 protein. The table records tens of thousands of distinct CDR3 sequences, approximately 10% of them present only once. The sample here was whole blood, taken in connection with sensitization to the hapten diphenylcyclopropenone (DPC). These receptors came from a man aged 40-50 years with alopecia areata. Some clones in this sample may be carry-over from other donors' samples.

This clonotype was picked up many times. The chain has TRBV6-6 and TRBJ2-7; the match to TRBD2 covers 8 bases. CDR1 MNHNY and CDR2 SVGAGI come from the germline V gene (reference sequence). The V gene end was trimmed by 5 bases and the J gene end by 4 bases; junction bases not matched to a gene: 10. CDR3 length: 15 residues. The DNA of the CDR3 is TGTGCCAGCAGTCCTAGGACTAGCAGGGGATACGAGCAGTACGTC. Its protein product is CASSPRTSRGYEQYV.

This clonotype was seen ten or more times. The chain links TRBV4-3 to TRBJ2-5; D might be TRBD2 (5 bases). CDR3 length: 16 residues. V gave up 0 bases and J gave up 5 bases, with 16 bases separating them. CDR1 and CDR2 from the germline V gene are LGHNA and YSLEER. CDR3 sequence: CASSQEYRGSGETQYF. Written as DNA, the CDR3 is TGCGCCAGCAGCCAAGAGTACCGGGGTTCTGGGGAGACCCAGTACTTC.

This clonotype has just a few counts. V and J are TRBV2 and TRBJ2-4; the D gene is possibly TRBD2 (5 bases). This CDR3 comprises 17 residues. CDR1 SNHLY and CDR2 FYNNEI come from the germline V gene. V was pared by 2 bases and J by 3 bases, with 17 bases between. This CDR3 is CASSEKLFEGGKNIQYF. The CDR3 DNA reads as TGTGCCAGCAGTGAAAAGTTGTTCGAAGGAGGCAAAAACATTCAGTACTTC.

In its sample, this clonotype was seen a few times. The chain recombines TRBV21-1 with TRBJ2-7; the DNA was not used to check the table's D call, TRBD1. TRBV21-1 is a pseudogene. CDR3 size: 17 residues. CDR3 residues: CASSALLGTGISYEQYV. Here the CDR3 DNA reads TGTGCCAGCAGCGCGCTACTAGGGACAGGGATATCCTACGAGCAGTACGTC.